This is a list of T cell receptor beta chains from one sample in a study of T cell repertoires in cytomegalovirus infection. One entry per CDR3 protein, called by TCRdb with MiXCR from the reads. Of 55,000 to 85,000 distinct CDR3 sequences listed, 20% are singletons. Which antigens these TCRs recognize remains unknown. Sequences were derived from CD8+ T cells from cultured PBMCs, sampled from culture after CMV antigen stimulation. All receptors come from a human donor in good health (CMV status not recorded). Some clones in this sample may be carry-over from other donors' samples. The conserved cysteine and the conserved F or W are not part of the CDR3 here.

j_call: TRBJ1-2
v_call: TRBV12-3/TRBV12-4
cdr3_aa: ASSLPNYGYT

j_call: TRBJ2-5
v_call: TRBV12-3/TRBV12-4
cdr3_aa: ASSSGTSGGETQY

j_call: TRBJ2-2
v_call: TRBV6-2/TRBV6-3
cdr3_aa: ASSAGVPGLLPNTGELF

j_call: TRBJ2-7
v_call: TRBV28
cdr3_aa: ASSPEVRASIYEQY

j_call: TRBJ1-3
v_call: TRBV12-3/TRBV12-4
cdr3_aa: ASSFGQTGNTIY

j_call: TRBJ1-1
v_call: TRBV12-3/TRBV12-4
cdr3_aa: ASSHGPPLLAEAF

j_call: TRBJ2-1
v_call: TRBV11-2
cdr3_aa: ASSLVLQGSVNNEQF

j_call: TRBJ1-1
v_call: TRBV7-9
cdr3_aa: ASSLPGNTEAF

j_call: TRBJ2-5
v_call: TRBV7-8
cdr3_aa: ASSGGLAVQETQY

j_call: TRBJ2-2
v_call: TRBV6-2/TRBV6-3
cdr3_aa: ASSQTPRGELF

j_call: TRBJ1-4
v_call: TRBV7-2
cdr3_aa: ASSLPDRSNEKLF

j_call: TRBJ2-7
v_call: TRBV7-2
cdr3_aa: ASSLDAGYEGNGQY

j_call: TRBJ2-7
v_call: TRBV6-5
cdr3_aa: ASSLGDSSYEQY

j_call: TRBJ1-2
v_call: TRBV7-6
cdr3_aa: ASSLVGREDGYT

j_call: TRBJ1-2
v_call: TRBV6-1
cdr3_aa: ASSEARVLDYGYT

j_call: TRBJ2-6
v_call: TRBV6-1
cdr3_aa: AYGANVLT